This T cell receptor (beta chain) was recovered during a study of T cells in tumors after PD-1 blockade. On the study more broadly: During anti-PD-1 treatment, some patients continued daily vismodegib 150 mg. Findings and limits, study-wide: Most post-therapy expanded exhausted CD8+ clones were new, undetected before treatment.

Template: tumor biopsy or peripheral blood genomic DNA, roughly 616-6,500 ng per sample. The protocol was immunoSEQ multiplex PCR, while the TCRdb copy is restricted to in-frame clones and leaves out a portion. The sample records roughly 9,800 clones, around 67% being singletons. Germline V gives CDR1 MNHEY, CDR2 SVGEGT. The CDR3 has 15 residues. V was pared by 5 bases and J by 8 bases, with 22 bases between. Comments on this clone: Its antigen is undetermined.

This specimen was tumor tissue, taken after anti-PD-1 treatment. The receptor was derived from a human donor with basal cell carcinoma. This sequence joins TRBV6-2 or TRBV6-3 and TRBJ2-7; D is unresolved. In nucleotides, the CDR3 is TGTGCCAGCAGTCCCGATCCCCTGCCCTTTACGAAGCAGTACTTC. It codes for CASSPDPLPFTKQYF.